A selection of T cell receptor beta chains follows, all from one sample in a study of T-cell memory formation after mild COVID-19. TCRdb re-called the 5' RACE reads through MiXCR, storing one row per CDR3 protein. The sample lists under 300,000 distinct CDR3 sequences; roughly 16% were seen once. What was sequenced was PBMCs or a T cell subset sorted from them (not recorded which). The receptors were sampled from a man between 18 and 35 years old who had mild COVID-19 (a few samples of this study predate the infection). Cell type and time point are not known. Each CDR3 is given with its conserved first and last residue. A D gene is named only where the DNA matches it firmly. Expanded clones get a size class; other rows say once, few or many, or leave the size out.

j_gene | abundance | d_gene | v_gene | CDR3nt | CDR3aa
TRBJ2-2 | few | . | TRBV12-3/TRBV12-4 | TGTGCCAGCACCCTCGTAGACAGCCCGCACACCGGGGAGCTGTTTTTT | CASTLVDSPHTGELFF
TRBJ2-7 | . | . | TRBV10-3 | TGTGCCATCAGTGAAGCACAGAAGGGCGAATCCTACGAGCAGTACTTC | CAISEAQKGESYEQYF
TRBJ1-5 | . | . | TRBV7-9 | TGTGCCAGCAGCTCAGGCGGGGGCGATAGCAATCAGCCCCAGCATTTT | CASSSGGGDSNQPQHF
TRBJ2-5 | few | . | TRBV7-2 | TGTGCCAGCAGCCCCGGCCCGGGGAGGGAGACCCAGTACTTC | CASSPGPGRETQYF
TRBJ1-1 | . | . | TRBV6-6 | TGTGCCAGCAGTTACTCCCAGGGATGGAACACTGAAGCTTTCTTT | CASSYSQGWNTEAFF
TRBJ1-4 | . | TRBD1 | TRBV6-2/TRBV6-3 | TGTGCCAGCAGTAGGGGACAGGCGGAAAAACTGTTTTTT | CASSRGQAEKLFF
TRBJ2-3 | few | . | TRBV5-1 | TGCGCCAGCAGTTGGGGCGGAATCACAGATACGCAGTATTTT | CASSWGGITDTQYF
TRBJ1-2 | few | . | TRBV14 | TGTGCCAGCAGCCTAAGGTTCCAGGGGAACGGCTACACCTTC | CASSLRFQGNGYTF
TRBJ2-1 | . | . | TRBV6-6 | TGTGCCAGCAGTTACCAAACTGGCCCCAATGAGCAGTTCTTC | CASSYQTGPNEQFF
TRBJ2-5 | once | . | TRBV11-2 | TGTGCCAGCAGCTTCGTCACGGGCTCCGGGGCCCAGTACTTC | CASSFVTGSGAQYF
TRBJ2-3 | few | TRBD1 | TRBV10-3 | TGTGCCATCAGTGACCGGGACAGGGTCACAGATACGCAGTATTTT | CAISDRDRVTDTQYF
TRBJ1-2 | . | TRBD1 | TRBV12-3/TRBV12-4 | TGTGCCAGCAGTTTTTGGGACAGGGTCCACGGCTACACCTTC | CASSFWDRVHGYTF
TRBJ2-7 | . | . | TRBV7-2 | TGTGCCAGCAGCTTAGGACGGACGAGCTACGAGCAGTACTTC | CASSLGRTSYEQYF
TRBJ1-1 | few | . | TRBV2 | TGTGCCAGCCAGGGGTACACTGAAGCTTTCTTT | CASQGYTEAFF
TRBJ2-2 | many | . | TRBV15 | TGTGCCACCAGCCTAGATCTGGGGGGCGGGGAGCTGTTTTTT | CATSLDLGGGELFF
TRBJ1-1 | . | . | TRBV15 | TGTGCCACCAGCCGGGGGGCGCGGAGGAACACTGAAGCTTTCTTT | CATSRGARRNTEAFF
TRBJ2-2 | . | TRBD2 | TRBV3-1 | TGTGCCAGCAGCCAAGGGACTAGCGACACCGGGGAGCTGTTTTTT | CASSQGTSDTGELFF
TRBJ2-7 | . | . | TRBV6-5 | TGTGCCAGCAGTTACGTCGGAGAGCAGTACTTC | CASSYVGEQYF
TRBJ2-5 | few | . | TRBV5-1 | TGCGCCAGCCGGGGGCACCAAGAGACCCAGTACTTC | CASRGHQETQYF
TRBJ2-3 | . | . | TRBV20-1 | TGCAGTGCCCTCCCCCTCCGCACTGATTTAGATACGCAGTATTTT | CSALPLRTDLDTQYF
TRBJ1-1 | few | . | TRBV30 | TGTGCCTGGAGTCCCTCCGGGACGGTACTTGAAGCTTTCTTT | CAWSPSGTVLEAFF
TRBJ2-6 | . | . | TRBV14 | TGTGCCAGCAGCCAAGGGTCCCAGGGGGGACTCGGGACTTTC | CASSQGSQGGLGTF
TRBJ2-7 | many | . | TRBV12-3/TRBV12-4 | TGTGCCAGCAGTCTCTACGAGCAGTACTTC | CASSLYEQYF
TRBJ1-6 | few | . | TRBV6-2/TRBV6-3 | TGTGCCAGCAGTGAAGGGACGGGTTCACCCCTCCACTTT | CASSEGTGSPLHF
TRBJ2-3 | . | TRBD2 | TRBV20-1 | TGCAGTGCTGCTAGCGGGAGAGGGGATACGCAGTATTTT | CSAASGRGDTQYF
TRBJ2-3 | . | TRBD2 | TRBV20-1 | TGCAGTGCTAGCGGACTAGCGGGGGGGCAGGAGGGGTTAAGCGCAGATACGCAGTATTTT | CSASGLAGGQEGLSADTQYF
TRBJ2-3 | . | TRBD2 | TRBV7-2 | TGTGCCAGCAGCTTATCTCTCGGAGCGGGGACAGATACGCAGTATTTT | CASSLSLGAGTDTQYF
TRBJ2-7 | many | TRBD1 | TRBV7-6 | TGTGCCAGCAGCCTCCGGACAGGGAGATACGAGCAGTACTTC | CASSLRTGRYEQYF
TRBJ2-1 | . | . | TRBV11-2 | TGTGCCAGCAGCTTAGGGGGCTGGACTCCGAATTCCTACAATGAGCAGTTCTTC | CASSLGGWTPNSYNEQFF
TRBJ2-1 | few | TRBD2 | TRBV2 | TGTGCCAGCAGTGGAGAAGCGGGGCCACGGGGTGAGCAGTTCTTC | CASSGEAGPRGEQFF
TRBJ1-1 | few | . | TRBV4-1 | TGCGCCAGCAGCCAAGATTCGGCAGGCGGCAACACTGAAGCTTTCTTT | CASSQDSAGGNTEAFF
TRBJ1-2 | . | . | TRBV12-3/TRBV12-4 | TGTGCCAGCAGTCTCGACGGAAACTATGGCTACACCTTC | CASSLDGNYGYTF
TRBJ2-7 | . | TRBD1 | TRBV4-2 | TGTGCCAGCAGCCAAGATGGTGGACAGGGGACCTACGAGCAGTACTTC | CASSQDGGQGTYEQYF
TRBJ1-1 | many | . | TRBV5-1 | TGCGCCAGCAGCTTGGGACAGTGGAACACTGAAGCTTTCTTT | CASSLGQWNTEAFF
TRBJ2-5 | . | . | TRBV29-1 | TGCAGCGTTGTCGGCCAGGGAGAGACCCAGTACTTC | CSVVGQGETQYF
TRBJ2-1 | . | TRBD2 | TRBV19 | TGTGCCAGTAGTATAGACGCCCTCGGGCGGGGGGGCCCGGATGAGCAGTTCTTC | CASSIDALGRGGPDEQFF
TRBJ1-2 | . | . | TRBV3-1 | TGTGCCAGCAGCCCAACGGCGGATACTAACTATGGCTACACCTTC | CASSPTADTNYGYTF
TRBJ1-2 | . | TRBD1 | TRBV29-1 | TGCAGCGTACTCGACAGGGACTATGGCTACACCTTC | CSVLDRDYGYTF
TRBJ2-5 | . | TRBD2 | TRBV27 | TGTGCCAGCAGGACTTGGGGGGGAAGACAAGAGACCCAGTACTTC | CASRTWGGRQETQYF
TRBJ2-2 | few | . | TRBV10-3 | TGTGCCATCGCGGCTTCGGGGAACACCGGGGAGCTGTTTTTT | CAIAASGNTGELFF
TRBJ1-1 | few | . | TRBV29-1 | TGCAGCGTTGAAGGGGCCGGTGAGGCTTTCTTT | CSVEGAGEAFF
TRBJ2-1 | few | TRBD2 | TRBV5-1 | TGCGCCAGCAGCTTGGCAGCGGGGGGTTACAATGAGCAGTTCTTC | CASSLAAGGYNEQFF
TRBJ2-1 | . | TRBD1 | TRBV7-6 | TGTGCCAGCAGTCCAACAGGGGGGCCCTACAATGAGCAGTTCTTC | CASSPTGGPYNEQFF
TRBJ2-3 | . | TRBD2 | TRBV5-1 | TGCGCCAGCAGCACCCCTGCTAGCGGGGTCGCAGATACGCAGTATTTT | CASSTPASGVADTQYF
TRBJ1-1 | few | . | TRBV5-1 | TGCGCCAGCAGCATATACCCCACGGGGGTGTTGAACACTGAAGCTTTCTTT | CASSIYPTGVLNTEAFF